This TCR beta chain came from a study of T cell responses to AZD1222 COVID-19 vaccine. Whole-study results and caveats: Mostly white British, mostly female donors; authors suggested clonal diversity may be underestimated. The study sampled repertoires only after the peak T cell response. Targeting of unmutated variant regions was reportedly seen in nearly half of spike-specific TCRs.

Worth noting for this clone: Its antigen is currently unknown.

The CDR3 loop spans 15 amino acids. In germline, CDR1 is KGHSH, CDR2 LQKENI. The germline V and J ends were trimmed by 3 bases and 1 base, with 12 bases remaining between them. Timing groups of about 4 and about 12 weeks for second doses were pooled. The assay was immunoSEQ multiplex PCR, and TCRdb's table has in-frame clones only and misses some. Among more than 85,000 clones listed, about 87% were seen once. The V call is TRBV18, the J call TRBJ1-1, with a possible D match to TRBD1 (5 bases). The sequence came from an adult who received the AZD1222 COVID-19 vaccine. The input for sequencing was peripheral blood, taken 28 days after the second AZD1222 dose. CDR3: CASSPSSTENTEAFF. CDR3 coding DNA: TGTGCCAGCTCACCCTCCTCGACAGAGAACACTGAAGCTTTCTTT.